This record covers a single TCR beta chain. This receptor's antigen is unknown. Base qualities were left out, and no much larger clone turns up one base away. The CDR3 numbers 16 residues from cysteine through phenylalanine. The kept DNA is CDR3 alone, 48 bases in frame from the first base. Looking up the germline V gene yields CDR1 SGHTA and CDR2 FQGNSA. V loses 2 bases of germline sequence and J loses 6 bases, and the interval between the two ends is 17 bases. TCRbeta CDR3 regions were amplified from genomic DNA using the immunoSEQ Assay, a bias-controlled multiplex PCR. Turning to the authors' computational methods: Nucleated cell counts per sample were estimated from amplification of reference gene primers within the assay. To quantify the absolute abundance of each unique TCRbeta CDR3 rearrangement, sequence reads were collapsed and filtered. For each sample, productive Simpson clonality was calculated as the square root of Simpson's diversity index over productive rearrangements. Drawn from immuneACCESS, this table holds only the in-frame rearrangements with V and J called that TCRdb kept. Clones are partly lost; checked studies trace under half to an unresolved V gene and leave the rest unexplained. V and J calls and clone size come straight from that table; D and trimming were deduced from the DNA. The sample yields 55,000 to 75,000 clones; about 80% were counted once. Roughly 21% of the sample is held by the ten biggest clonotypes.

This sample is drawn from a study of blood T cell repertoires in COVID-19 (dated by TCRdb to 2018 to 2020). Looking at the study overall: Collaborator samples came from the United States, Italy and Spain and covered acute and convalescent phases of COVID-19. The material from the prospective study consisted of cDNA or gDNA derived from T cells, B-cell-depleted T cells, or PBMCs. The dataset comprised deeply sampled blood TCRbeta repertoires from subjects exposed to, actively infected with, or recovered from COVID-19. The repertoires were made available in a free public database intended to serve as a resource for research on the immune response to SARS-CoV-2. The samples were drawn from two sources: the first 160 participants of the ongoing ImmuneRACE study, and fewer than 1,500 subjects contributed by 6 global collaborators. Sample metadata almost always included a de-identified subject ID, COVID-19 status, age in years and sex. Where available, HLA class I and class II types were obtained from metadata supplied by the sample provider rather than from assay-based typing. Overall results and qualifications from the work: Clinical and demographic metadata were provided uncurated, with the amount varying by source and participant.

The collaborating institutions used their own protocols to collect whole blood in K2EDTA tubes. For TCRbeta analysis, collaborators shipped samples as frozen whole blood, isolated PBMCs, or DNA extracted from either of those sample types. The chain is made from TRBV7-2 and TRBJ2-1; the D gene is perhaps TRBD2, from 6 matching bases. Specimen: peripheral blood. The clonotype was recovered from a human donor in a cohort sampled during active COVID-19. The bases read TGTGCCAGCAGCTTAATGAGCCCAGCGGGCAGCAATGAGCAGTTCTTC. This gives the protein CASSLMSPAGSNEQFF.